This T cell receptor beta chain originates from a study of blood T cell repertoires in COVID-19 (TCRdb year 2020). Turning to the overall study: Samples from collaborators originated in the United States, Italy and Spain and spanned both the acute and convalescent phases of COVID-19. The prospective study material was composed of cDNA or gDNA derived from T cells, B-cell-depleted T cells, or PBMCs. The dataset comprised deeply sampled blood TCRbeta repertoires from subjects exposed to, actively infected with, or recovered from COVID-19. The repertoires were made available in a free public database intended to serve as a resource for research on the immune response to SARS-CoV-2. Samples were obtained from the ongoing ImmuneRACE study (first 160 participants) and from 1,254 subjects provided by 6 global collaborators. The sample metadata nearly always contained a de-identified subject ID, COVID-19 status, age in years and sex. Where HLA class I and class II types were available, the types were taken from metadata supplied by the sample provider, not from assay-based typing.

One collaborating source in Seattle enrolled patients while the patients were actively infected and followed the patients over time throughout the course of disease. Each collaborating institution followed its own protocols to collect whole blood in K2EDTA tubes. For TCRbeta analysis, collaborators shipped samples in one of three forms: frozen whole blood, isolated PBMCs, or DNA extracted from either of those sample types. Study-wide conclusions, independent of this receptor: How much clinical and demographic metadata was included differed by source and by participant, and the metadata was provided uncurated.

TCRbeta CDR3 regions were amplified from genomic DNA using the immunoSEQ Assay, a bias-controlled multiplex PCR. The source study handled its data this way. Nucleated cell counts per sample were estimated from amplification of reference gene primers within the assay. To quantify the absolute abundance of each unique TCRbeta CDR3 rearrangement, sequence reads were collapsed and filtered. For each sample, productive Simpson clonality was calculated by taking the square root of Simpson's diversity index across productive rearrangements. TCRdb took over this immuneACCESS table, retaining in-frame rearrangements with V and J assigned. Such tables are incomplete; in checked studies, under half of the missing clones stem from an unresolved V gene, and the remainder is unexplained. Clonal size and the V and J genes are those of that table, whereas D and trimming came from the DNA. This sample has a few hundred thousand clones in its table, and approximately 78% of those were observed once. The top ten clonotypes cover 4.5% to 5.5% of the sample.

The table lists this clone with a few counts. No cognate antigen has been identified for it. It has no much larger one-base neighbor in the sample; base qualities were not kept. Based on the germline V gene (reference sequence), the CDR1 and CDR2 sequences are LGHDT and YNNKEL. The trim is 1 base for V and 3 bases for J, with a gap of 6 bases between the germline ends. Including cysteine and phenylalanine, the CDR3 has 13 amino acids. Just the 39-base CDR3 DNA is kept, in frame starting at base 1. The sequence came from a woman in her 70s with COVID-19, enrolled during active disease. Recombination joined TRBV3-1 (or the pseudogene TRBV3-2) with TRBJ1-1, with the D gene uncertain. The sequencing input was peripheral blood. The CDR3 amino acid sequence is: CASSQGSDTEAFF. Read as DNA, the sequence is TGTGCCAGCAGCCAAGGGTCAGACACTGAAGCTTTCTTT.